Each of the 27 T cell receptor beta chains below was sequenced from the same sample in a study of radiotherapy plus CTLA-4 blockade in lung cancer. Some clones are missing from TCRdb's copy, which holds only in-frame ones; the method was immunoSEQ multiplex PCR. This table holds about 83,000 clones, roughly 79% found once. This specimen was peripheral blood, taken from a patient treated with radiotherapy plus ipilimumab. All receptors derive from a human donor with non-small cell lung cancer who had a partial response to radiotherapy plus ipilimumab. Some clones in this sample may be carry-over from other donors' samples.

The rearrangement joins TRBV7-9 to TRBJ2-2; D might be TRBD1 (6 bases). The CDR3 extends over 15 amino acids. Germline loops: CDR1 SEHNR, CDR2 FQNEAQ (reference sequence). Deletions cut 5 bases from V and 1 base from J, with 11 bases between. The CDR3: CASSQRTENTGELFF. In DNA, the CDR3 is TGTGCCAGCAGCCAACGGACAGAGAACACCGGGGAGCTGTTTTTT.

On this clone: A read error may account for a junction end that differs from germline. The V and J genes are TRBV7-9 and TRBJ2-1; TRBD2 aligns across 12 bases. The CDR3 is 12 residues long. The germline CDR1 and CDR2 sequences are SEHNR and FQNEAQ (reference sequence). The CDR3 loop is CASSHVASGRVF. The DNA of the CDR3 is TGTGCCAGCAGCCATGTGGCTAGCGGGAGGGTCTTC.

V and J are TRBV4-3 and TRBJ1-2; maybe TRBD1 (6 bases). The V gene lost 3 bases and the J gene lost 8 bases, with 10 bases spanning the gap. The CDR3 length is 12 residues. Germline V gene lookup returns CDR1 LGHNA and CDR2 YSLEER. The CDR3 nucleotides read TGCGCCAGCAGCCAGAGGGGGTGGGGCTACACCTTC. It yields the protein CASSQRGWGYTF.

This chain uses TRBV5-4 with TRBJ2-6, with 7 bases identical to TRBD1. Germline assignment: CDR1 SGHNT and CDR2 YYREEE (reference sequence). J was trimmed by 0 bases and V by 3 bases; bases with no gene match: 6. The CDR3 sequence is 17 residues long. CDR3: CASSYEGGASGANVLTF. The CDR3 nucleotides read TGTGCCAGCAGCTACGAAGGGGGCGCCTCTGGGGCCAACGTCCTGACTTTC.

The V gene is TRBV6-5, the J gene TRBJ1-2; TRBD1 matches at 11 bases. The germline gives CDR1 MNHEY, CDR2 SVGAGI. CDR3 size: 14 residues. The trim removed 5 bases at V and 7 bases at J, leaving 6 bases unmatched. DNA for the CDR3: TGTGCCAGCAGTACAGCTGGGACAGGGGGTGGCTACACCTTC. Protein sequence: CASSTAGTGGGYTF.

The gene calls are TRBV7-9 and TRBJ2-3; 12 bases are a match to TRBD2. Germline CDR1 SEHNR, CDR2 FQNEAQ (reference sequence). There are 15 residues in the CDR3. V lost 5 bases to trimming and J lost 1 base; unmatched junction nucleotides: 1. The CDR3 sequence: CASSRTSGGTDTQYF. CDR3 nucleotide sequence: TGTGCCAGCAGCCGGACTAGCGGGGGCACAGATACGCAGTATTTT.

For this clone: The final CDR3 position lacks the conserved phenylalanine or tryptophan, pointing to a likely read error. The DNA is omitted, as the CDR3 cannot be located on it reliably, and the CDR3 follows TCRdb's listing. V and J are TRBV4-1 and TRBJ1-2. The CDR3 is 9 residues long, ends included. Germline V gives CDR1 MGHRA, CDR2 YSYEKL. CDR3 region: CASSPRMEI.

The rearrangement uses TRBV19 and TRBJ2-6, with 13 positions matching TRBD2. Germline V gene lookup returns CDR1 LNHDA and CDR2 SQIVND (reference sequence). V lost 6 bases and J lost 1; bases outside the gene matches: 9. The CDR3 consists of 19 residues. CDR3 protein: CASRWTSGSQKSGANVLTF. The CDR3 DNA reads as TGTGCCAGTAGGTGGACTAGCGGGAGCCAAAAGTCTGGGGCCAACGTCCTGACTTTC. Drawing the rest from reference TRBV19 and TRBJ2-6, the complete variable domain is DGGITQSPKYLFRKEGQNVTLSCEQNLNHDAMYWYRQDPGQGLRLIYYSQIVNDFQKGDIAEGYSVSREKKESFPLTVTSAQKNPTAFYLCASRWTSGSQKSGANVLTFGAGSRLTVL.

The chain links TRBV28 to TRBJ2-5; TRBD1 agrees at 7 bases. The tail of the sequence fits TRBJ2-7 better, so the J call may be wrong. Germline CDR1 is MDHEN and CDR2 is SYDVKM. This CDR3 spans 14 amino acids. The CDR3 DNA is TGTGCCAGCAGCTTGTCGCGTCCAGGGGGCGAGCAGTACTTC. It translates to CASSLSRPGGEQYF.

The gene calls are TRBV28 and TRBJ2-7; 8 positions match TRBD2. This CDR3 region has 14 residues. Germline V gene data show CDR1 as MDHEN and CDR2 as SYDVKM. The junction had 5 bases not matched to a gene; V was cut back by 3 bases and J by 4 bases. CDR3 coding DNA: TGTGCCAGCAGTTTTCTCGCGGGGGGATACGAGCAGTACTTC. Protein product: CASSFLAGGYEQYF. The full variable domain, its missing parts supplied by reference TRBV28 and TRBJ2-7, is DVKVTQSSRYLVKRTGEKVFLECVQDMDHENMFWYRQDPGLGLRLIYFSYDVKMKEKGDIPEGYSVSREKKERFSLILESASTNQTSMYLCASSFLAGGYEQYFGPGTRLTVT.

V is TRBV9 and J is TRBJ1-1; D may be TRBD1 (5 bases). Germline CDR1 SGDLS, CDR2 YYNGEE. This CDR3 has 14 residues. Trimming shortened V by 3 bases and J by 3 bases, and 12 bases separated the two germline ends. DNA of the CDR3: TGTGCCAGCAGCGAGAGACAGCTTGACACTGAAGCTTTCTTT. This codes for CASSERQLDTEAFF.

The rearrangement links TRBV5-6 to TRBJ2-5; 10 nucleotides line up with TRBD2. The CDR3 has 17 amino acids. CDR1 and CDR2 (germline): SGHDT, YYEEEE. Trimming removed 1 base from V and 5 bases from J; junction bases left unmatched: 11. CDR3 nucleotides: TGTGCCAGCAGCTTGTTTTTCAGCGGGGGGGCCGGGGAGACCCAGTACTTC. Translating gives CASSLFFSGGAGETQYF.

The chain employs TRBV2 and TRBJ2-5, with 7 positions matching TRBD2. V shed 8 bases, J shed 2 bases, and the junction held 5 bases outside the gene matches. The length of the CDR3 is 13 residues. CDR1 and CDR2 from the germline V gene are SNHLY and FYNNEI. CDR3 nucleotide sequence: TGTGCCAGCGGGAGGGAGGCGCAAGAGACCCAGTACTTC. This codes for CASGREAQETQYF.

This clone was seen just once. This rearrangement joins TRBV11-2 to TRBJ2-2; 14 nucleotides match TRBD2. In germline, CDR1 is SGHAT, CDR2 FQNNGV. Trimming at V came to 5 bases and at J to 5 bases, leaving 7 bases not matched to a gene. The CDR3 is 17 residues long. The CDR3 reads CASSVTSGGAGTGELFF. For the CDR3, the DNA is TGTGCCAGCAGCGTGACTAGCGGGGGGGCTGGGACCGGGGAGCTGTTTTTT.

This chain links TRBV28 with TRBJ2-3, with D possibly TRBD2 on 5 matching bases. Germline-derived CDR1 and CDR2 are MDHEN and SYDVKM. V was pared by 2 bases and J by 0 bases, with 9 bases between. CDR3 length equals 15 residues. CDR3 amino acids: CASSLASLSTDTQYF. CDR3 bases: TGTGCCAGCAGTTTAGCTAGCCTTAGCACAGATACGCAGTATTTT.

This clone showed up just once. J is TRBJ2-7 and V is TRBV7-2; D possibly corresponds to TRBD1 (6 bases). CDR3 size: 16 residues. Germline-derived CDR1 and CDR2 are SGHTA and FQGNSA. Between the trimmed V and J ends, which lost 5 bases and 2 bases, there was a span of 19 bases. The DNA of the CDR3 is TGTGCCAGCAGCCCAAGCCGGACAGAAAAACCCTACGAGCAGTACTTC. It is translated as CASSPSRTEKPYEQYF. Based on the CDR3 plus reference TRBV7-2 and TRBJ2-7, the full variable domain is GAGVSQSPSNKVTEKGKDVELRCDPISGHTALYWYRQSLGQGLEFLIYFQGNSAPDKSGLPSDRFSAERTGGSVSTLTIQRTQQEDSAVYLCASSPSRTEKPYEQYFGPGTRLTVT.

The CDR3 loop is CASSFGGGTGDIQYF. CDR3 in DNA: TGTGCCAGCAGTTTTGGGGGGGGGACAGGGGACATTCAGTACTTC. J is TRBJ2-4 and V is TRBV28; 10 bases line up with TRBD1. There are 15 residues in the CDR3. CDR1 is MDHEN, CDR2 SYDVKM, per germline. Germline trimming cut 3 bases from V and 8 bases from J; bases unmatched to any gene: 7.

This chain links TRBV6-6 with TRBJ1-2; tentatively, D is TRBD1 (5 bases). Trimming shortened V by 6 bases and J by 4 bases, and 18 bases separated the two germline ends. CDR3 length: 15 residues. Germline values: CDR1 MNHNY, CDR2 SVGAGI (reference sequence). CDR3 amino acids: CASSQMGGKSYGYTF. CDR3 coding DNA: TGTGCCAGCAGCCAGATGGGGGGGAAAAGCTATGGCTACACCTTC.

The chain uses TRBV11-3 and TRBJ1-5, with TRBD1 identical over 8 bases. The length of the CDR3 is 13 residues. The trim removed 5 bases at V and 8 bases at J, leaving 5 bases unmatched. The germline gives CDR1 SGHNT, CDR2 YENEEA. CDR3 protein: CASSPDRDKPQHF. DNA for the CDR3: TGTGCCAGCAGCCCGGACAGGGATAAGCCCCAGCATTTT.

The V gene is TRBV6-5, the J gene TRBJ1-1; the match to TRBD1 covers 7 bases. Germline V gene sequence: CDR1 MNHEY, CDR2 SVGAGI. The CDR3 has 14 amino acids. Trimming cost V 5 bases and J 7 bases; bases outside gene matches: 10. CDR3 protein: CASSGGTAEREAFF. The CDR3 DNA reads TGTGCCAGCAGTGGGGGGACAGCGGAGCGTGAAGCTTTCTTT.

This chain connects TRBV14 to TRBJ2-3; TRBD2 matches 7 bases. V lost 4 bases, J lost 4 bases, and 11 bases stayed unmatched. This CDR3 is built from 16 residues. Germline V gene lookup returns CDR1 SGHDN and CDR2 FVKESK. The CDR3 region is CASSPLGGRLADTQYF. The DNA of the CDR3 is TGTGCCAGCAGCCCCCTGGGCGGGAGATTGGCAGATACGCAGTATTTT.

CDR3 residues: CATSRSTVQETQYF. The CDR3 bases are TGTGCCACCAGCAGATCTACAGTGCAAGAGACCCAGTACTTC. This rearrangement joins TRBV15 to TRBJ2-5; the D is unclear. The CDR3 loop spans 14 amino acids. CDR1 and CDR2 from the germline V gene are LNHNV and YYDKDF (reference sequence). Trimming left V 2 bases short and J 2 bases short, with 9 bases between.

The CDR3 spells CASSLAPSGGPSYEQYF. The DNA for the CDR3 is TGTGCCAGCAGCTTGGCGCCTAGCGGGGGGCCCTCCTACGAGCAGTACTTC. This chain joins TRBV5-6 and TRBJ2-7; TRBD2 aligns across 11 bases. V shed 0 bases and J 0 bases; nucleotides not matched to a gene: 5. This CDR3 comprises 17 residues. In germline, CDR1 is SGHDT, CDR2 YYEEEE. The entire variable domain, with the rest obtained from reference TRBV5-6 and TRBJ2-7, is as follows: DAGVTQSPTHLIKTRGQQVTLRCSPKSGHDTVSWYQQALGQGPQFIFQYYEEEERQRGNFPDRFSGHQFPNYSSELNVNALLLGDSALYLCASSLAPSGGPSYEQYFGPGTRLTVT.

The chain couples TRBV6-5 to TRBJ2-4; 10 nucleotides align to TRBD1. CDR1 is MNHEY and CDR2 is SVGAGI in the germline V gene. The CDR3 sequence is 15 residues long. Trimming took 5 bases from V and 6 from J; bases not matched to a gene: 7. The chain's CDR3 is CASSSDRGLTNIQYF. CDR3 bases: TGTGCCAGCAGTAGCGACAGGGGGCTAACAAACATTCAGTACTTC.

This clone has just one count. The rearrangement joins TRBV2 to TRBJ1-5; 8 nucleotides agree with TRBD1. The ends lost 6 bases at V and 1 base at J; junction bases unmatched: 14. The CDR3 spans 18 residues. Per germline, CDR1 SNHLY and CDR2 FYNNEI. CDR3 region: CASRRDRSLVGSNQPQHF. In DNA form, the CDR3 reads TGTGCCAGCAGAAGGGACAGGTCCTTGGTGGGAAGCAATCAGCCCCAGCATTTT.

The chain employs TRBV6-1 and TRBJ1-1, with D maybe TRBD1 (6 bases). Trimming took off 9 bases at V and 4 bases at J, with 15 bases between the two ends. This CDR3 is 13 amino acids long. Germline CDR1 reads MNHNS; CDR2 reads SASEGT. In DNA, the CDR3 is TGTGCCAGTGCGGCGGGGGCGAGCACTGAAGCTTTCTTT. Protein: CASAAGASTEAFF.

This clone was seen a handful of times. V gene TRBV28 combines with J gene TRBJ1-5; 8 bases are shared with TRBD1. Germline assignment: CDR1 MDHEN and CDR2 SYDVKM. V lost 6 bases to trimming and J lost 7 bases; unmatched junction nucleotides: 11. This CDR3 region has 15 residues. The CDR3 DNA reads TGTGCCAGCAGCCCCCGAGACAGGGGTTGGCAGCCCCAGCATTTT. It translates to CASSPRDRGWQPQHF.